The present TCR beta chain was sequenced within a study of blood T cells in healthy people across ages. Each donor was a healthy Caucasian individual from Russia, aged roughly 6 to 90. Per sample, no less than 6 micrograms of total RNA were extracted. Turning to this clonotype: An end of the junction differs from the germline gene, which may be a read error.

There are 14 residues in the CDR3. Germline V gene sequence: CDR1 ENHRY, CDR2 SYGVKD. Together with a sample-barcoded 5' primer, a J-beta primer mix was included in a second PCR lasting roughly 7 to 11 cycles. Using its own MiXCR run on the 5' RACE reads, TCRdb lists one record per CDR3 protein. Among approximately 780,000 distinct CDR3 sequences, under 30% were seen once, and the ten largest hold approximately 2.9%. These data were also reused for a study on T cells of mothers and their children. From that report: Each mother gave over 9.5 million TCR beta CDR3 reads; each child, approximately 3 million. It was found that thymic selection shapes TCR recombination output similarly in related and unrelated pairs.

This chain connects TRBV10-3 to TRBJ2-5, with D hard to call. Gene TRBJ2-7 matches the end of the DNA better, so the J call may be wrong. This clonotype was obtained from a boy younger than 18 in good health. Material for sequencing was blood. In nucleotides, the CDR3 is TGCGCCATCAGTCCTTCCCCTCAGGCCTACGAGCAGTACTTC. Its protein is CAISPSPQAYEQYF.